Each of the 18 T cell receptor beta chains below was sequenced from the same sample in a study of T cell responses to AZD1222 COVID-19 vaccine (dated by TCRdb to the early 2020s). What this sample's time point label stands for: baseline before first vaccination. Libraries were made using the immunoSEQ multiplex PCR assay. The source is immuneACCESS, and TCRdb retained only in-frame sequences with V and J called. Part of the clones is not carried over; for the studies checked, unresolved V genes explain less than half of this, and the remainder is unexplained. The sample profile shows about 150,000 clones; 93% of them were found once. Clones ranked in the top ten supply 5.1% of the sample. The source was peripheral blood, collected on day 0 of AZD1222 vaccination. These receptors all stem from an adult in good health.

This clone was recorded only once. The chain recombines TRBV30 with TRBJ2-7; D is possibly TRBD2 (5 bases). The CDR3 sequence is 13 residues long. The V and J ends lost 7 bases and 0 bases respectively, with 13 bases between them. Per the germline V gene, CDR1 is GTSNPN and CDR2 is SVGIG (reference sequence). The CDR3 loop is CASKGDFSYEQYF. The CDR3 region has the DNA TGTGCCTCCAAGGGAGACTTCTCCTACGAGCAGTACTTC.

The chain recombines TRBV9 with TRBJ1-3; unclear D gene. The CDR3 is 15 amino acids. Germline loops: CDR1 SGDLS, CDR2 YYNGEE. Deletions cut 5 bases from V and 0 bases from J, with 12 bases between. As DNA, the CDR3 is TGTGCCAGCAGTAGAGGGAGGGCCTCTGGAAACACCATATATTTT. As protein: CASSRGRASGNTIYF.

The genes are TRBV19 and TRBJ2-3; D assignment may be TRBD1 or TRBD2 (5 bases each). Germline CDR1 is LNHDA and CDR2 is SQIVND (reference sequence). This CDR3 comprises 13 residues. The V gene lost 5 bases and the J gene lost 1 base, with 7 bases spanning the gap. The CDR3 nucleotides read TGTGCCAGTAGTGGGGACCGCACAGATACGCAGTATTTT. It yields the protein CASSGDRTDTQYF.

This clone was counted between two and nine times. V and J are TRBV11-2 and TRBJ2-2; 8 positions match TRBD1. CDR1 and CDR2 from the germline V gene are SGHAT and FQNNGV. The V segment lost 5 bases and the J segment 4 bases; nucleotides outside the gene matches: 3. The CDR3 contains 14 residues. The CDR3 DNA reads as TGTGCCAGCAGCAGCGACAGGGGCACCGGGGAGCTGTTTTTT. It translates to CASSSDRGTGELFF. Drawing the rest from reference TRBV11-2 and TRBJ2-2, the complete variable domain is EAGVAQSPRYKIIEKRQSVAFWCNPISGHATLYWYQQILGQGPKLLIQFQNNGVVDDSQLPKDRFSAERLKGVDSTLKIQPAKLEDSAVYLCASSSDRGTGELFFGEGSRLTVL.

This sequence joins TRBV29-1 and TRBJ1-4; D is unclear. Germline values: CDR1 SQVTM, CDR2 ANQGSEA. The V end was cut by 6 bases, the J end by 5 bases, with 10 bases between. This CDR3 is built from 12 residues. The CDR3 nucleotides are TGCAGCGTATCGGTCCAGAATGAAAAACTGTTTTTT. This codes for CSVSVQNEKLFF.

The V and J genes are TRBV7-8 and TRBJ1-1; 9 nucleotides match TRBD1. V shed 5 bases, J shed 11 bases, and the junction held 3 bases outside the gene matches. Germline loops: CDR1 SGHVS, CDR2 FQNEAQ. The CDR3 is made up of 11 amino acids. The CDR3 region is CASSQTGGAFF. The CDR3 nucleotides read TGTGCCAGCAGCCAGACAGGGGGGGCTTTCTTT. The variable domain in full, with the rest retrieved from reference TRBV7-8 and TRBJ1-1, is GAGVSQSPRYKVAKRGQDVALRCDPISGHVSLFWYQQALGQGPEFLTYFQNEAQLDKSGLPSDRFFAERPEGSVSTLKIQRTQQEDSAVYLCASSQTGGAFFGQGTRLTVV.

This clone was detected only a few times. The J gene is TRBJ1-2, the V gene TRBV12-3 or TRBV12-4; no firm D call. The CDR3 runs 13 residues. Trimming pared 2 bases from V and 4 bases from J, leaving 8 bases between. In nucleotides, the CDR3 is TGTGCCAGCAGTTTATCATCGAGCTATGGCTACACCTTC. The encoded protein is CASSLSSSYGYTF.

Notes on this clone: Sequence at one end of the junction differs from germline and may be a read error. V and J are TRBV5-5 and TRBJ1-5; D is perhaps TRBD1 (5 bases). Germline CDR1 SGHKS, CDR2 YYEKEE (reference sequence). The CDR3 has 15 residues. CDR3 sequence reads: CASSKGPNSYQPQHF. CDR3 DNA: TGTGCCAGCAGCAAGGGACCTAATAGCTATCAGCCCCAGCATTTT.

There are a few counts of this clone. This chain links TRBV18 with TRBJ1-5; 9 positions agree with TRBD1. Germline lookup yields CDR1 KGHSH and CDR2 LQKENI. V gave up 3 bases and J gave up 5 bases; unmatched junction bases: 5. The CDR3 sequence is 15 residues long. CDR3 region: CASSPGTGTDQPQHF. The CDR3 DNA sequence: TGTGCCAGCTCACCTGGGACAGGGACCGATCAGCCCCAGCATTTT. Full variable domain (remainder filled in from reference TRBV18 and TRBJ1-5): NAGVMQNPRHLVRRRGQEARLRCSPMKGHSHVYWYRQLPEEGLKFMVYLQKENIIDESGMPKERFSAEFPKEGPSILRIQQVVRGDSAAYFCASSPGTGTDQPQHFGDGTRLSIL.

In this sample, this clone turned up once. CDR3 amino acids: CASSLRLAGYEQYF. In DNA, the CDR3 is TGTGCCAGCAGCTTAAGGCTAGCGGGATACGAGCAGTACTTC. The chain carries TRBV7-2 and TRBJ2-7; 9 nucleotides match TRBD2. Trimming cost V 2 bases and J 4 bases; bases outside gene matches: 3. This CDR3 spans 14 amino acids. Germline V lookup: CDR1 SGHTA, CDR2 FQGNSA. The entire variable domain, with the rest obtained from reference TRBV7-2 and TRBJ2-7, is as follows: GAGVSQSPSNKVTEKGKDVELRCDPISGHTALYWYRQSLGQGLEFLIYFQGNSAPDKSGLPSDRFSAERTGGSVSTLTIQRTQQEDSAVYLCASSLRLAGYEQYFGPGTRLTVT.

The chain has TRBV9 and TRBJ2-3; D uncertain. The germline V gene has CDR1 SGDLS and CDR2 YYNGEE. The CDR3 is 16 amino acids. Trimming took off 0 bases at V and 0 bases at J, with 11 bases between the two ends. CDR3 DNA: TGTGCCAGCAGCGTAGCTGCCTTGCCTAGCACAGATACGCAGTATTTT. This encodes CASSVAALPSTDTQYF.

The chain is built from TRBV4-1 and TRBJ1-3; the match to TRBD1 covers 11 bases. Looked up from germline, CDR1 is MGHRA and CDR2 is YSYEKL. J gave up 3 bases and V 3 bases, and 7 bases lay outside the gene matches. The CDR3 covers 17 residues. As DNA, the CDR3 is TGCGCCAGCAGCCATCGCGGACAGGGGGCCTTTGGAAACACCATATATTTT. Encoded protein: CASSHRGQGAFGNTIYF.

V is TRBV5-6 and J is TRBJ2-3; D possibly corresponds to TRBD2 (5 bases). The germline CDR1 and CDR2 sequences are SGHDT and YYEEEE. The ends were cut back, 3 bases at V and 0 bases at J, with 11 bases in the middle. The CDR3 covers 15 residues. In DNA, the CDR3 is TGTGCCAGCAGCTCTGCGGGCGTTAGCACAGATACGCAGTATTTT. Protein product: CASSSAGVSTDTQYF. Filled out from reference TRBV5-6 and TRBJ2-3, the complete variable domain reads DAGVTQSPTHLIKTRGQQVTLRCSPKSGHDTVSWYQQALGQGPQFIFQYYEEEERQRGNFPDRFSGHQFPNYSSELNVNALLLGDSALYLCASSSAGVSTDTQYFGPGTRLTVL.

V is TRBV28 and J is TRBJ1-1, with TRBD1 as a possible D gene (5 bases). The CDR3 covers 15 residues. Trimming removed 2 bases at V and 4 bases at J, with 14 bases between. Germline CDR1 and CDR2: MDHEN and SYDVKM. CDR3 in DNA: TGTGCCAGCAGTTTACGGGGGGAGTGGGGCACTGAAGCTTTCTTT. Protein sequence: CASSLRGEWGTEAFF.

This chain links TRBV5-4 with TRBJ1-1, with 10 bases identical to TRBD1. The CDR3 runs 15 residues. J was trimmed by 5 bases and V by 4 bases; bases with no gene match: 8. The germline CDR1 and CDR2 sequences are SGHNT and YYREEE (reference sequence). The CDR3 here is CASSTGQGLVTEAFF. The CDR3 DNA follows: TGTGCCAGCAGCACGGGACAGGGGTTAGTGACTGAAGCTTTCTTT.

The chain employs TRBV28 and TRBJ2-3, with no clear D. Germline lookup yields CDR1 MDHEN and CDR2 SYDVKM. V lost 5 bases, J lost 5 bases, and 8 bases lay in between. CDR3 size: 12 residues. This chain's CDR3 is CASSTNRDTQYF. In nucleotides, the CDR3 is TGTGCCAGCAGTACAAACAGAGATACGCAGTATTTT.

The rearrangement links TRBV12-5 to TRBJ1-5, with D perhaps matching TRBD1 (5 bases). The V end was cut by 3 bases, the J end by 4 bases, with 7 bases between. The germline CDR1 and CDR2 sequences are LGHNT and FRNRAP. The CDR3 sequence is 13 residues long. The DNA of the CDR3 is TGTGCTAGTGGTTTAGGGGTTAATCAGCCCCAGCATTTT. Encoded protein: CASGLGVNQPQHF.

The CDR3 bases are TGTGCCAGCAGTCTGTCCCCCTCTTTATCCCCTTATGGCTACACCTTC. Encoded protein: CASSLSPSLSPYGYTF. This chain uses TRBV27 with TRBJ1-2; D is unresolved. With 5 bases removed from V and 5 bases from J, the gap between germline ends came to 21 bases. CDR1 and CDR2 from the germline V gene are MNHEY and SMNVEV (reference sequence). There are 16 residues in the CDR3.